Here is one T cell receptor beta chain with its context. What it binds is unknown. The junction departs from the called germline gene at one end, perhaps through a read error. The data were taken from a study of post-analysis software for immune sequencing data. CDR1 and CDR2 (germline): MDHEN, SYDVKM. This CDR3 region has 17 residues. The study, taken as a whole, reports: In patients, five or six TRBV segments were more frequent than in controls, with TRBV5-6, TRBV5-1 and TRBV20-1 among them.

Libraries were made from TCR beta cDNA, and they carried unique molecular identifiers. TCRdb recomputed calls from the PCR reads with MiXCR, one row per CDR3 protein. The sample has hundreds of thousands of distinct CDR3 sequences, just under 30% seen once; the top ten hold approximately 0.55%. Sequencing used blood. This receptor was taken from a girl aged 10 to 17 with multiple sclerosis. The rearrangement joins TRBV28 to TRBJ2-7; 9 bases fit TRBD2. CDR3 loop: CASSFGPSGEYKYERYF. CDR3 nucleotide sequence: TGTGCCAGCAGTTTTGGGCCTAGCGGGGAGTACAAGTACGAGCGGTACTTC.